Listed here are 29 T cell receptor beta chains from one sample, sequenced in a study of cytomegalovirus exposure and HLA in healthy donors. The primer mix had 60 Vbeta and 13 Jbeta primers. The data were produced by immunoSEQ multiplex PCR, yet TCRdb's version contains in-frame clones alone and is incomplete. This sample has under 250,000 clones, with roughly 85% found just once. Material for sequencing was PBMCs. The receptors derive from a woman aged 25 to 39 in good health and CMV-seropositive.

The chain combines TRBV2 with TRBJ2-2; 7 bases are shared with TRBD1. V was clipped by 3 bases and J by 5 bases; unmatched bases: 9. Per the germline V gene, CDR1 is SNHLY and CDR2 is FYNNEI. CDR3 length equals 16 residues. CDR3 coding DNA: TGTGCCAGCAGTGACCCTTTACAGGGGATTACCGGGGAGCTGTTTTTT. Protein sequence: CASSDPLQGITGELFF.

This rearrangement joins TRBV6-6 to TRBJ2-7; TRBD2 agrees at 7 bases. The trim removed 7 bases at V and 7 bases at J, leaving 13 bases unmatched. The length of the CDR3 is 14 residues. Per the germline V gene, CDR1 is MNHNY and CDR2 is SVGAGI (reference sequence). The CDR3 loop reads CASTSGDYPLEQYF. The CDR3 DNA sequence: TGTGCCAGCACCTCGGGGGACTATCCTTTAGAGCAGTACTTC.

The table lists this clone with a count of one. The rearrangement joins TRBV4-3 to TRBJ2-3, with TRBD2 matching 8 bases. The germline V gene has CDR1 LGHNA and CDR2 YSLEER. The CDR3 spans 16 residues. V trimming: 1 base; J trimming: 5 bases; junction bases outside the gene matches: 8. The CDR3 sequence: CASSQANGGAGDTQYF. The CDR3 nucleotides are TGCGCCAGCAGCCAAGCCAACGGGGGGGCCGGAGATACGCAGTATTTT.

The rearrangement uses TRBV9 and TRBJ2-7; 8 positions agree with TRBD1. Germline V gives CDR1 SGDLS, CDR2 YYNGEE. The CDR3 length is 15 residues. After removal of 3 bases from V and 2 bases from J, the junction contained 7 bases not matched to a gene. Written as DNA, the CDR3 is TGTGCCAGCAGCGAAGGACAGGGAAGCACCTACGAGCAGTACTTC. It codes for CASSEGQGSTYEQYF.

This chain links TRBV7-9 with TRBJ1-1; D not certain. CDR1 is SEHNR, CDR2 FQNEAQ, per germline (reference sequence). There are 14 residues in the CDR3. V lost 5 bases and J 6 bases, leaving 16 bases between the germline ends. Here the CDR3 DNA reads TGTGCCAGCAGCCCTCACACGAGGATGCCTGAAGCTTTCTTT. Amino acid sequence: CASSPHTRMPEAFF.

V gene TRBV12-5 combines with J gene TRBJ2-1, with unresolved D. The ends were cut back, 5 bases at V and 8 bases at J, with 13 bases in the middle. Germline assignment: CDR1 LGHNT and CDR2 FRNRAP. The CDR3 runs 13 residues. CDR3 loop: CASGALVADEQFF. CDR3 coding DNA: TGTGCTAGTGGTGCCCTAGTTGCGGATGAGCAGTTCTTC. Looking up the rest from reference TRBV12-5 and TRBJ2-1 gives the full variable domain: DARVTQTPRHKVTEMGQEVTMRCQPILGHNTVFWYRQTMMQGLELLAYFRNRAPLDDSGMPKDRFSAEMPDATLATLKIQPSEPRDSAVYFCASGALVADEQFFGPGTRLTVL.

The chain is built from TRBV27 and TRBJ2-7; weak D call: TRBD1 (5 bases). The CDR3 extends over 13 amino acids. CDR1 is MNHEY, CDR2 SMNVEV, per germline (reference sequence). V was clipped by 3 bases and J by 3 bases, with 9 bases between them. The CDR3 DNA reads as TGTGCCAGCAGTTTGCAGGGCGACTACGAGCAGTACTTC. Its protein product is CASSLQGDYEQYF.

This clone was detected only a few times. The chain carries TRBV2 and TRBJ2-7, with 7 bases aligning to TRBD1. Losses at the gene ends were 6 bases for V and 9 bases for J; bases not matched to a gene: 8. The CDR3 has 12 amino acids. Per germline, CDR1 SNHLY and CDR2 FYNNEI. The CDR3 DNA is TGTGCCAGCAGCGGACAGGCTCTCAGGCAGTACTTC. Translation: CASSGQALRQYF.

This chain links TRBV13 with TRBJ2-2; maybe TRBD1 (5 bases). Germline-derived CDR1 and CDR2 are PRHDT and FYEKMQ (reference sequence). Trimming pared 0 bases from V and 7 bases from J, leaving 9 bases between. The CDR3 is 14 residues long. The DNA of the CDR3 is TGTGCCAGCAGCTTAGGACAGGCTGTCGGGGAGCTGTTTTTT. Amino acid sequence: CASSLGQAVGELFF.

CDR3 in amino acids: CASSLVSRGSRYEQYF. CDR3 in DNA: TGTGCCAGCAGCTTAGTCTCAAGAGGGAGTCGCTACGAGCAGTACTTC. The chain joins TRBV11-2 to TRBJ2-7; TRBD2 might be the D (5 bases). CDR1 and CDR2 (germline): SGHAT, FQNNGV. Trimming cost V 1 base and J 3 bases, with 16 bases left between them. The CDR3 contains 16 residues.

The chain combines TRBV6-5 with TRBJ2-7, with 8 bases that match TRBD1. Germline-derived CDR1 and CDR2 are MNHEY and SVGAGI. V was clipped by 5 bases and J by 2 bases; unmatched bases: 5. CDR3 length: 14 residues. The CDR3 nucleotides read TGTGCCAGCAGTCCCGACAGGGGTCCCTACGAGCAGTACTTC. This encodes CASSPDRGPYEQYF.

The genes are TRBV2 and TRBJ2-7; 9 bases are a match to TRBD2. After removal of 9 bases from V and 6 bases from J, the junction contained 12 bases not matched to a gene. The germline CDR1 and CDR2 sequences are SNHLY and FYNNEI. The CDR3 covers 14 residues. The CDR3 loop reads CASRGRLAGPEQYF. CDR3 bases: TGTGCCAGTAGGGGTAGGCTAGCGGGACCCGAGCAGTACTTC.

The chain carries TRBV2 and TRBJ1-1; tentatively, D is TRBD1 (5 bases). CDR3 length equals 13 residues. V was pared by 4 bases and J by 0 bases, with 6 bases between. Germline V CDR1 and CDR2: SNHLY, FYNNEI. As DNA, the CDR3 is TGTGCCAGCAGTGGACAGTTGAACACTGAAGCTTTCTTT. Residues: CASSGQLNTEAFF.

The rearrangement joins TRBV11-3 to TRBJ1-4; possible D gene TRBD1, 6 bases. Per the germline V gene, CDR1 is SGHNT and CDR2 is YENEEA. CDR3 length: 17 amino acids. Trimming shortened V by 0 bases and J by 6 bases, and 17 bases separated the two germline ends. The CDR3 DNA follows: TGTGCCAGCAGCTTAGATATCGTCGGGGGGCAGGATGAAAAACTGTTTTTT. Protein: CASSLDIVGGQDEKLFF.

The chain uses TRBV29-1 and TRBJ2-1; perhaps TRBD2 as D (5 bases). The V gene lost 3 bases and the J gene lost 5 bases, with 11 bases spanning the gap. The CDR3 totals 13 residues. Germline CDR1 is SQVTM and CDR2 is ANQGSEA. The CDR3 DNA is TGCAGCGTTGAGACTACCACCAACAATGAGCAGTTCTTC. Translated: CSVETTTNNEQFF.

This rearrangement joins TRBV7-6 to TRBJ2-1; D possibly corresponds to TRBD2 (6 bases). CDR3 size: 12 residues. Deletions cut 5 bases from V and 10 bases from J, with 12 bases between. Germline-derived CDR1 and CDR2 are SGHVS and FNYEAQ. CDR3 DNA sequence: TGTGCCAGCAGCATCGGGACTGCGGAGCAGTTCTTC. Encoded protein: CASSIGTAEQFF. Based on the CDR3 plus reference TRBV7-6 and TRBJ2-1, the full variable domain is GAGVSQSPRYKVTKRGQDVALRCDPISGHVSLYWYRQALGQGPEFLTYFNYEAQQDKSGLPNDRFSAERPEGSISTLTIQRTEQRDSAMYRCASSIGTAEQFFGPGTRLTVL.

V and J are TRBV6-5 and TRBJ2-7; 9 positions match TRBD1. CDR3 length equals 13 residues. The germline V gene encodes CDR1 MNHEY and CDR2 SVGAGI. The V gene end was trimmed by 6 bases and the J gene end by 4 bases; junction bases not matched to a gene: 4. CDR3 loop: CASRLGTGYEQYF. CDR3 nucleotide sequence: TGTGCCAGCAGACTCGGGACAGGGTACGAGCAGTACTTC.

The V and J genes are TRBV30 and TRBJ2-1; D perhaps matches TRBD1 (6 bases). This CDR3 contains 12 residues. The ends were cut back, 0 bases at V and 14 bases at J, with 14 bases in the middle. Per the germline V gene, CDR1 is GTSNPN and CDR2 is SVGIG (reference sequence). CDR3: CAWSVQGQSKFF. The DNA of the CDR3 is TGTGCCTGGAGTGTACAGGGCCAGTCGAAGTTCTTC.

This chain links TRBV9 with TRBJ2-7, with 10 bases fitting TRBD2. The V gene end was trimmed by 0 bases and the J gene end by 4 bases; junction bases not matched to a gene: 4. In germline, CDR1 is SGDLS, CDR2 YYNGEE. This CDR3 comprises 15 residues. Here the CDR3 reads CASSVGLAGEYEQYF. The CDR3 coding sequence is TGTGCCAGCAGCGTAGGGCTAGCGGGAGAGTACGAGCAGTACTTC.

CDR3 protein: CATRGGGALGGELFF. In DNA form, the CDR3 reads TGTGCCACCCGGGGCGGGGGGGCTTTGGGCGGGGAGCTGTTTTTT. V and J are TRBV6-5 and TRBJ2-2, with 9 nucleotides matching TRBD2. CDR3 length equals 15 residues. The J segment lost 7 bases and the V segment lost 10 bases, leaving 13 bases of the junction unmatched. Looked up from germline, CDR1 is MNHEY and CDR2 is SVGAGI.

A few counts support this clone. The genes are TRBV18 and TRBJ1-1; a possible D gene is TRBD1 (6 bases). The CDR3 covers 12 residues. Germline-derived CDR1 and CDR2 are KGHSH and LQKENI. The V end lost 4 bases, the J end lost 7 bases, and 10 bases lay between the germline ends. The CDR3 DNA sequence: TGTGCCAGCTCACTCCGGACAGATGAAGCTTTCTTT. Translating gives CASSLRTDEAFF.

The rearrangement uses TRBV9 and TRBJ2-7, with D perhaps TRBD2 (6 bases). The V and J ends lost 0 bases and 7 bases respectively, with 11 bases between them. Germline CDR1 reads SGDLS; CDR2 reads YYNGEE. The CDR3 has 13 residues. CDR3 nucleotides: TGTGCCAGCAGCGTAGCTGGGGGGAGTGAGCAGTACTTC. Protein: CASSVAGGSEQYF.

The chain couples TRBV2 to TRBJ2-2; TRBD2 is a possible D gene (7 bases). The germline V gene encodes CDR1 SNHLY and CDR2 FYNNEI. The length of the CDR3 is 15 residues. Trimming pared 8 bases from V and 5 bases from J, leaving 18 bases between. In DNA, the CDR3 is TGTGCCAGCGCTCGAGGGGGGGGAACGACCGGGGAGCTGTTTTTT. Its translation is CASARGGGTTGELFF.

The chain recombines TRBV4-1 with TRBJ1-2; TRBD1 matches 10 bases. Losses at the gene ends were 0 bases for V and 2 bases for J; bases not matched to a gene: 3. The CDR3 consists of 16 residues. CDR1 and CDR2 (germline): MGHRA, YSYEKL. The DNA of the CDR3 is TGCGCCAGCAGCCAAGACCCGGGACAGGGGAACTATGGCTACACCTTC. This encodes CASSQDPGQGNYGYTF.

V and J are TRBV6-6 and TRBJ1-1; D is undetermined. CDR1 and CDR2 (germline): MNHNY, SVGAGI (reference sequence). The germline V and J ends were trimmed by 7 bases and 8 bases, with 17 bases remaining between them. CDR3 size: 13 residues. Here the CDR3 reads CASNPGRVTEAFF. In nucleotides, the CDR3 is TGTGCCAGCAATCCCGGGAGGGTTACCGAAGCTTTCTTT.

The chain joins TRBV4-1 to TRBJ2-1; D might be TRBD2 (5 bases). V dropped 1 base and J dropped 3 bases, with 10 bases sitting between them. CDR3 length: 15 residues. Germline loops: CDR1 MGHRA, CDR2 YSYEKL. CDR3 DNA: TGCGCCAGCAGCCAAGCGGGCGGGTTCTACAATGAGCAGTTCTTC. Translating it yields CASSQAGGFYNEQFF.

CDR3 nucleotide sequence: TGCGCCAGCAGCCAAGGATTGGAGGCTTTCTTT. The encoded protein is CASSQGLEAFF. The rearrangement links TRBV4-3 to TRBJ1-1; D uncertain. The CDR3 spans 11 residues. In germline, CDR1 is LGHNA, CDR2 YSLEER. V lost 1 base, J lost 11 bases, and 8 bases lay in between.

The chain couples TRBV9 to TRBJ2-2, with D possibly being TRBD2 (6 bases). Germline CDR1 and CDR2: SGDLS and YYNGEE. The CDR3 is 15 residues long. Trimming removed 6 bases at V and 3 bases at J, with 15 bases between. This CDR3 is CASNREAGHTGELFF. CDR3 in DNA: TGTGCCAGCAACCGCGAGGCGGGACACACCGGGGAGCTGTTTTTT.

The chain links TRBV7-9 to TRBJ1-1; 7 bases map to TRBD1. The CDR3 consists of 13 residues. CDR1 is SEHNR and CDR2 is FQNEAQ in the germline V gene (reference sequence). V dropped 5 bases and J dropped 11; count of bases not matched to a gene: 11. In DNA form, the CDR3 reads TGTGCCAGCAGCGCCCGGGACAGAGGGGCGGCTTTCTTT. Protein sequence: CASSARDRGAAFF.